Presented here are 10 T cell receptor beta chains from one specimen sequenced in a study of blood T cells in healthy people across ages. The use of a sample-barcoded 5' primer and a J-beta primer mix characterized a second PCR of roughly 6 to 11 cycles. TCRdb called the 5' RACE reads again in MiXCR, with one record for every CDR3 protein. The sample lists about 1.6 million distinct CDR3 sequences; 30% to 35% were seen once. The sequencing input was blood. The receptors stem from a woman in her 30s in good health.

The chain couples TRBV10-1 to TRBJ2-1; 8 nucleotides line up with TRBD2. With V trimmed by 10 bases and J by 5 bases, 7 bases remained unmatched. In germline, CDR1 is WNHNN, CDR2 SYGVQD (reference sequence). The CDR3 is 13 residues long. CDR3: CATGQRENNEQFF. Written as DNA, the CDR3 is TGCGCCACCGGCCAGCGGGAGAACAATGAGCAGTTCTTC.

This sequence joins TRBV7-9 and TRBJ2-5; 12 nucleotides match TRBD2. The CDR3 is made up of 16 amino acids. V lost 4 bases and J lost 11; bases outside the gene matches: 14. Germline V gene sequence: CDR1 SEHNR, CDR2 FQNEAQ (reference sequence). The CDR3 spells CASSSETSGGSNEQYF. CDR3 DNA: TGTGCCAGCAGCTCCGAAACTAGCGGGGGGAGCAATGAGCAGTACTTC. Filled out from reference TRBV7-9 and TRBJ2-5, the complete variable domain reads DTGVSQNPRHKITKRGQNVTFRCDPISEHNRLYWYRQTLGQGPEFLTYFQNEAQLEKSRLLSDRFSAERPKGSFSTLEIQRTEQGDSAMYLCASSSETSGGSNEQYFGPGTRLLVL.

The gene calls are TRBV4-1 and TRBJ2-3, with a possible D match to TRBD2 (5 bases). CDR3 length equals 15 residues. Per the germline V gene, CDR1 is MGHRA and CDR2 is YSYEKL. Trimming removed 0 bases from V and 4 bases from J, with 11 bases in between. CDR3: CASSQEPGISDTQYF. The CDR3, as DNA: TGCGCCAGCAGCCAAGAGCCCGGGATTTCAGATACGCAGTATTTT.

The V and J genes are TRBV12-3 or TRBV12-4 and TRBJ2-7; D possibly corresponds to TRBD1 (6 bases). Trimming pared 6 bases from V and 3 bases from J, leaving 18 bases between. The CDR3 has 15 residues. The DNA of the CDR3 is TGTGCCAGCAGACTTACAGGGAACTCCCTCTACGAGCAGTACTTC. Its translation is CASRLTGNSLYEQYF.

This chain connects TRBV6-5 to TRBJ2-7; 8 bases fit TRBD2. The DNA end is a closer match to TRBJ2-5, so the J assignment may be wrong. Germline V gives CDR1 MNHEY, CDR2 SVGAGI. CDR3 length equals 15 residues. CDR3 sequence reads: CASSPRGGLWETQYF. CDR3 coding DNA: TGTGCCAGCAGTCCCCGGGGGGGCTTGTGGGAGACCCAGTACTTC.

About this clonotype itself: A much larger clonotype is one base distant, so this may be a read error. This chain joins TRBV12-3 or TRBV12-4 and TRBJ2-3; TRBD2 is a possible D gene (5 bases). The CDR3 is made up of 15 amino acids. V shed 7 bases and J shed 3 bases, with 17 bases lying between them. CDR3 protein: CASNILGVPTDTQYF. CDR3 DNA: TGTGCCAGCAACATCCTCGGGGTGCCGACAGATACGCAGTATTTT.

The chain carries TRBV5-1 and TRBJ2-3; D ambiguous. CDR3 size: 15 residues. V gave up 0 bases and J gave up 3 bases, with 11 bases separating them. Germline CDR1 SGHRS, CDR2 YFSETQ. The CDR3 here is CASSLGLAWTDTQYF. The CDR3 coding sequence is TGCGCCAGCAGCTTGGGTTTAGCCTGGACAGATACGCAGTATTTT.

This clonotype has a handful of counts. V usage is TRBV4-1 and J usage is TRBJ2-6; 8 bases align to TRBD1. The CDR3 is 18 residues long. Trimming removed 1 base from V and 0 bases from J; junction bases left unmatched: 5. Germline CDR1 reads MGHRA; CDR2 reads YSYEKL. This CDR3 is CASSQAGGLNSGANVLTF. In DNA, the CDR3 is TGCGCCAGCAGCCAAGCAGGGGGCCTTAACTCTGGGGCCAACGTCCTGACTTTC.

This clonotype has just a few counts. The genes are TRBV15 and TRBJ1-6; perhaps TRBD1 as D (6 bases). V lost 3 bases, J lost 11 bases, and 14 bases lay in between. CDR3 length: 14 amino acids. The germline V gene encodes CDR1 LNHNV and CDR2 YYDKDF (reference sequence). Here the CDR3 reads CATSRDSILTPLHF. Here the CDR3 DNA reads TGTGCCACCAGCAGGGACAGTATCTTGACACCCCTCCACTTT.

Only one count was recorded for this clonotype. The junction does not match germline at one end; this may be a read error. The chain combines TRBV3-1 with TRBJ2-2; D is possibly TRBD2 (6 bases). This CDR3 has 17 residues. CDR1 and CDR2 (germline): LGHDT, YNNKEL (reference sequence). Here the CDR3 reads CTSSQDLGGGNTGELFF. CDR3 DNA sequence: TGTACCAGCAGCCAAGATCTGGGGGGTGGGAACACCGGGGAGCTGTTTTTT.